The following is a TCR beta chain sequence with its context. Its target is not known. This specimen comes from a study of cytomegalovirus exposure and HLA in healthy donors. Study background: Unique TCR beta sequences numbering over 100 million came from 150 million to 200 million T cells in an earlier analysis.

Trimming took 6 bases from V and 2 from J, leaving 19 bases between them. CDR3 length: 16 amino acids. Germline values: CDR1 MNHEY, CDR2 SMNVEV (reference sequence). The study ran its PCR with 60 Vbeta and 13 Jbeta primers. Here immunoSEQ multiplex PCR was the method, and the copy in TCRdb shows in-frame clones only, minus some. The sample lists approximately 200,000 clones; approximately 88% were seen once. Findings and caveats of the study: A missense variant in DCLRE1C was later tied to TCR beta V- and J-gene trimming. Rare sequences made up most TCRs, while some public TCRs were found in many donors.

J is TRBJ1-1 and V is TRBV27, with D possibly being TRBD1 (5 bases). The TCR sequence derives from a boy aged 5-17 years in good health and CMV-seronegative. The sequenced sample was PBMCs. This chain's CDR3 is CASSDGTSRINTEAFF. CDR3 DNA: TGTGCCAGCAGCGACGGGACTTCTCGTATTAACACTGAAGCTTTCTTT.